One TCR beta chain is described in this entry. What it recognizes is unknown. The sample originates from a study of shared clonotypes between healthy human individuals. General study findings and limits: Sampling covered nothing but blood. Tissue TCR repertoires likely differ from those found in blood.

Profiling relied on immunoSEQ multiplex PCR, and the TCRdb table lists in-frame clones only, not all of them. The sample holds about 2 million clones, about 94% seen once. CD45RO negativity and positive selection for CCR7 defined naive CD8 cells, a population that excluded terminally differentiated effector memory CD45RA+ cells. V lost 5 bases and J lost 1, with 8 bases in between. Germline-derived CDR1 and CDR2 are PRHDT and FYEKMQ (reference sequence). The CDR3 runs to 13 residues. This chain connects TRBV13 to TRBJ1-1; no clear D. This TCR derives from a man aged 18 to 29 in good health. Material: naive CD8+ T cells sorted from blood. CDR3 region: CASSPDGNTEAFF. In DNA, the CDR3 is TGTGCCAGCAGCCCCGACGGGAACACTGAAGCTTTCTTT.